This TCR beta chain was documented in a study of metastatic and nonmetastatic thyroid tumors (dated by TCRdb to about 2020). Looking at the study overall: The researchers compared repertoires between peripheral blood samples and tumor or nodule tissue samples from patients with malignant or benign thyroid disease. What the research found in general, with its limitations: In both blood and tumor samples, malignant tumors were reported to have significantly higher TCR beta diversity than benign nodules.

Library creation used PCR. The sample was run on an Illumina HiSeq 4000. High-throughput sequencing was used to profile the CDR3 region of the TCR beta-chain in every patient. The original pipeline was this. Drawing on CDR3 differences between clinicopathological groups, the researchers built a classifier meant to tell apart patients with distant-metastatic papillary thyroid cancer. To measure repertoire diversity the researchers used the Shannon index, while the Morisita-Horn index served to gauge how similar the tumor and blood repertoires were. TCRdb reprocessed the public reads (quality trimming at Q25 with fastp, clone calling with MiXCR) and kept in-frame beta chains. These V and J calls rely on TCRdb rather than the paper's analysis. The sample table contains about 20,000 clones; only one count was recorded for approximately 35% of them. The ten biggest clones cover 22% of the sample. The sample holds a few counts of this clone. Its recognized antigen is unknown. No base quality values were provided; no much bigger clone lies one nucleotide off.

None of the patients had been given any treatment before thyroid surgery. Using T-cell receptor beta sequencing, the study looked back at clinical samples from patients collected from the early 2010s to the late 2010s. Including cysteine and phenylalanine, the CDR3 has 13 amino acids. CDR3 DNA only is kept here, 39 bases in frame from base 1. CDR1 and CDR2, looked up from the germline V gene, are MNHNS and SASEGT. The germline ends are 8 bases apart after V is trimmed by 6 bases and J by 0 bases. The chain couples TRBV6-1 to TRBJ1-2; a confident D gene designation cannot be given. The specimen was blood. The TCR originated in a male donor with papillary thyroid cancer or a benign thyroid nodule (not recorded which). Some clones in this sample may be carry-over from other donors' samples. The encoded CDR3 is CASRLEANYGYTF. The DNA sequence is TGTGCCAGCAGACTAGAAGCTAACTATGGCTACACCTTC.